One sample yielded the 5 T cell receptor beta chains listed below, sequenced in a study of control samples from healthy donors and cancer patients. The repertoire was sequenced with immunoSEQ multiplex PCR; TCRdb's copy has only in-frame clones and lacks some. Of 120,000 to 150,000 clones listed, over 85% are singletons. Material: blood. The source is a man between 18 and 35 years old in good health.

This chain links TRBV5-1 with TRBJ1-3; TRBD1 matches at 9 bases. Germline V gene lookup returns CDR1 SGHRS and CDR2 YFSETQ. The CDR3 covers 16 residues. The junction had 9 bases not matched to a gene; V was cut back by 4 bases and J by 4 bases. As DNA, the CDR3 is TGCGCCAGCAGCGCTGGACAGGGGTCGTACGGAAACACCATATATTTT. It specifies CASSAGQGSYGNTIYF.

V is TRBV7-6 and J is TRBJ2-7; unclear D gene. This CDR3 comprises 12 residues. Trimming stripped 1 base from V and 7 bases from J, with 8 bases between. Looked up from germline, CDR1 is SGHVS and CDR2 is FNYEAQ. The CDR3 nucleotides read TGTGCCAGCAGCTTAGGAACTCGAGAGCAGTACTTC. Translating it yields CASSLGTREQYF.

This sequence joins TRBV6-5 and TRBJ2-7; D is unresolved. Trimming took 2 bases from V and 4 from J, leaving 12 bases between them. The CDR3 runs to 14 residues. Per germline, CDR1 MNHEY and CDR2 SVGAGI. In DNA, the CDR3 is TGTGCCAGCAGTTACCTCACCCGCCTTTACGAGCAGTACTTC. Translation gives CASSYLTRLYEQYF.

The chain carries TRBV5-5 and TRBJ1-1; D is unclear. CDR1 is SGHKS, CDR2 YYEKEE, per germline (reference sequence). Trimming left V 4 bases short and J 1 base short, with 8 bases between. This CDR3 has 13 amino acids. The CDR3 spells CASSGKENTEAFF. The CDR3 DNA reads TGTGCCAGCAGCGGCAAAGAGAACACTGAAGCTTTCTTT.

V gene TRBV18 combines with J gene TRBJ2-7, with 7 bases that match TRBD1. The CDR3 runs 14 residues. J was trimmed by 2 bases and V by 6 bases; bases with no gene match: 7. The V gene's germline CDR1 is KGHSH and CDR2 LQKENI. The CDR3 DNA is TGTGCCAGCTCCACAGGGGCGCTCACCTACGAGCAGTACTTC. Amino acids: CASSTGALTYEQYF. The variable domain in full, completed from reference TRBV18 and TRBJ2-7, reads NAGVMQNPRHLVRRRGQEARLRCSPMKGHSHVYWYRQLPEEGLKFMVYLQKENIIDESGMPKERFSAEFPKEGPSILRIQQVVRGDSAAYFCASSTGALTYEQYFGPGTRLTVT.